This is a list of T cell receptor beta chains from one sample in a study of cytomegalovirus exposure and HLA in healthy donors. Produced via immunoSEQ multiplex PCR; TCRdb's table is partial and in-frame only. This repertoire shows more than 65,000 clones, roughly two thirds found once; its top ten account for 6.5% to 7.5%. Sequenced material: PBMCs. These receptors originate from a woman in her fifties or sixties in good health and CMV-seropositive. CDR3s include the opening cysteine and the closing phenylalanine or tryptophan. The D gene is left open where the match is weak. Clone size is given for some rows only: seen once, a few or many times, or a class if the clone is expanded.

CASSPSPAGSTDTQYF | TGTGCCAGCAGCCCCAGCCCTGCGGGTAGCACAGATACGCAGTATTTT | TRBJ2-3 | . | TRBV4-2 | .
CSVEEGRGGAGYEQYF | TGCAGCGTTGAAGAGGGACGAGGGGGCGCGGGGTACGAGCAGTACTTC | TRBJ2-7 | . | TRBV29-1 | few
CASSLTRADEKLFF | TGTGCCAGCAGTTTAACCAGGGCCGATGAAAAACTGTTTTTT | TRBJ1-4 | . | TRBV28 | once
CARRTDDYNSPLHF | TGTGCCAGGCGGACAGACGACTATAATTCACCCCTCCACTTT | TRBJ1-6 | . | TRBV2 | few
CASSYPAGEGNTEAFF | TGTGCCAGCAGTTACCCGGCAGGTGAAGGGAACACTGAAGCTTTCTTT | TRBJ1-1 | . | TRBV6-6 | .
CASSIAVRGIQPQHF | TGTGCCAGTAGTATAGCTGTCAGGGGGATCCAGCCCCAGCATTTT | TRBJ1-5 | TRBD1 | TRBV19 | .
CASSQNPVTYNEQFF | TGTGCCAGCAGTCAGAACCCCGTCACCTACAATGAGCAGTTCTTC | TRBJ2-1 | . | TRBV6-1 | .
CASSLLPGLSFNQNTGELFF | TGTGCCAGCAGCTTACTCCCGGGACTCTCCTTTAACCAGAACACCGGGGAGCTGTTTTTT | TRBJ2-2 | . | TRBV7-6 | few
CASRDPGVEAFF | TGTGCCAGCAGAGACCCGGGTGTTGAAGCTTTCTTT | TRBJ1-1 | . | TRBV28 | .
CASRSNSEAFF | TGTGCCAGCAGATCAAACAGTGAAGCTTTCTTT | TRBJ1-1 | . | TRBV6-5 | .
CASSLEPKGDQPQHF | TGCGCCAGCAGCTTGGAACCAAAGGGGGATCAGCCCCAGCATTTT | TRBJ1-5 | . | TRBV5-1 | .
CASSLRRGARETQYF | TGTGCCAGCAGCTTACGACGGGGGGCCAGGGAGACCCAGTACTTC | TRBJ2-5 | . | TRBV9 | .
CASLGDTHQPQHF | TGTGCCAGCTTGGGGGACACCCATCAGCCCCAGCATTTT | TRBJ1-5 | . | TRBV6-1 | .
CASSSRGTRVGELFF | TGTGCCAGCAGCTCGAGGGGGACAAGGGTCGGGGAGCTGTTTTTT | TRBJ2-2 | . | TRBV11-2 | .
CASRAGGGGNTIYF | TGTGCCAGTAGGGCAGGGGGCGGTGGAAACACCATATATTTT | TRBJ1-3 | TRBD1 | TRBV19 | .
CASSFVLQAGKISYNEQFF | TGTGCCAGCAGTTTCGTTCTCCAAGCGGGCAAAATCTCCTACAATGAGCAGTTCTTC | TRBJ2-1 | . | TRBV28 | .
CASSSDGRTAGGYTF | TGTGCCAGCAGCAGTGACGGGCGGACGGCGGGTGGCTACACCTTC | TRBJ1-2 | . | TRBV5-6 | few
CASSQWTGGNTGELFF | TGTGCCAGCAGCCAATGGACAGGGGGTAACACCGGGGAGCTGTTTTTT | TRBJ2-2 | TRBD1 | TRBV14 | .
CASSPPVGASTDTQYF | TGTGCCAGCAGCCCACCGGTGGGGGCAAGCACAGATACGCAGTATTTT | TRBJ2-3 | . | TRBV5-4 | .
CAISESNGGASQPQHF | TGTGCCATCAGTGAGTCGAATGGGGGGGCGAGTCAGCCCCAGCATTTT | TRBJ1-5 | . | TRBV10-3 | few
CAISVENYGYTF | TGTGCCATCAGTGTAGAGAACTATGGCTACACCTTC | TRBJ1-2 | . | TRBV10-3 | .
CASSQGTYEQYF | TGTGCCAGCAGTCAGGGTACCTACGAGCAGTACTTC | TRBJ2-7 | . | TRBV28 | .
CASSLYRSTGTGELFF | TGTGCCAGCAGCTTGTACCGATCGACTGGCACCGGGGAGCTGTTTTTT | TRBJ2-2 | . | TRBV5-4 | few
CASSQIAGGGSYEQYF | TGCGCCAGCAGCCAAATCGCGGGTGGCGGATCCTACGAGCAGTACTTC | TRBJ2-7 | . | TRBV4-1 | once
CASTLPRDNSPLHF | TGTGCCAGCACCCTCCCGAGGGATAATTCACCCCTCCACTTT | TRBJ1-6 | . | TRBV6-5 | .
CASSEGAGGSPLHF | TGTGCCAGCAGTGAGGGGGCAGGGGGGTCACCCCTCCACTTT | TRBJ1-6 | TRBD1 | TRBV2 | .
CASSQSGDLRGAPYEQYF | TGTGCCAGCAGCCAATCGGGGGACCTTAGGGGCGCACCCTACGAGCAGTACTTC | TRBJ2-7 | . | TRBV14 | .
CASSTGTGRGGAGGCTF | TGCGCCAGCAGCACGGGGACCGGACGGGGGGGGGCAGGAGGCTGCACCTTC | TRBJ1-2 | . | TRBV5-1 | .
CASSMTAVGEKLFF | TGTGCCAGTAGTATGACAGCCGTAGGTGAAAAACTGTTTTTT | TRBJ1-4 | . | TRBV19 | .
CASSFFGGAGELFF | TGTGCCAGCAGCTTTTTTGGGGGGGCCGGGGAGCTGTTTTTT | TRBJ2-2 | TRBD2 | TRBV7-7 | .
CASLAFLSGGYGYTF | TGTGCCAGCCTAGCTTTCCTCTCGGGGGGCTATGGCTACACCTTC | TRBJ1-2 | . | TRBV19 | .
CSVGRDGANVLTF | TGCAGCGTTGGGCGGGATGGGGCCAACGTCCTGACTTTC | TRBJ2-6 | . | TRBV29-1 | .
CSSSPLQGGPQKLFF | TGTTCCAGCAGCCCGTTACAGGGGGGGCCTCAAAAACTGTTTTTT | TRBJ1-4 | TRBD1 | TRBV7-9 | .
CSAGQGAQGYTF | TGCAGCGCAGGACAGGGGGCTCAGGGCTACACCTTC | TRBJ1-2 | TRBD1 | TRBV29-1 | .
CASSASTGDPGQPQHF | TGCGCCAGCAGCGCGTCGACAGGGGACCCCGGTCAGCCCCAGCATTTT | TRBJ1-5 | TRBD1 | TRBV5-1 | .
CASSLVAVQETQYF | TGTGCCAGCAGCTTAGTTGCAGTTCAAGAGACCCAGTACTTC | TRBJ2-5 | . | TRBV11-3 | .
CASSPGGEETQYF | TGTGCCAGCAGCCCGGGGGGGGAAGAGACCCAGTACTTC | TRBJ2-5 | TRBD2 | TRBV7-3 | .
CASSLDKTQYF | TGTGCCAGCAGCTTGGATAAGACCCAGTACTTC | TRBJ2-5 | . | TRBV5-4 | .
CASSLGAGWNTEAFF | TGTGCCAGCAGCTTGGGGGCAGGGTGGAACACTGAAGCTTTCTTT | TRBJ1-1 | . | TRBV5-5 | .
CASSPGTYYGYTF | TGTGCCAGCAGTCCCGGGACTTACTATGGCTACACCTTC | TRBJ1-2 | . | TRBV2 | .
CASSLTGLVSSEQYF | TGCGCCAGCAGCTTGACAGGGTTGGTTTCCTCCGAGCAGTACTTC | TRBJ2-7 | . | TRBV5-1 | .
CASSYFREGQPQHF | TGTGCCAGCAGTTATTTCAGGGAGGGACAGCCCCAGCATTTT | TRBJ1-5 | . | TRBV6-5 | .
CASSWGTGVQQYF | TGCGCCAGCAGCTGGGGGACAGGGGTTCAGCAGTACTTC | TRBJ2-7 | TRBD1 | TRBV5-1 | .
CASSLVVATTQGIQYF | TGCGCCAGCAGCTTGGTGGTGGCTACTACCCAGGGCATTCAGTACTTC | TRBJ2-4 | . | TRBV5-1 | .
CASSLALSSDRGTLLKEKLFF | TGCGCCAGCAGCTTGGCACTCTCATCTGACAGGGGAACCCTCCTTAAGGAAAAACTGTTTTTT | TRBJ1-4 | TRBD1 | TRBV5-1 | .
CASSLGGRGGYEQYF | TGTGCCAGCAGCTTGGGTGGGCGGGGGGGCTACGAGCAGTACTTC | TRBJ2-7 | TRBD2 | TRBV5-4 | few
CASSPGGRLEKLFF | TGTGCCAGCAGCCCAGGGGGAAGATTGGAAAAACTGTTTTTT | TRBJ1-4 | TRBD1 | TRBV5-4 | few
CASRQEGRNSPLHF | TGTGCCAGTAGACAGGAAGGAAGAAATTCACCCCTCCACTTT | TRBJ1-6 | . | TRBV19 | .
CASSYGTSQEKLFF | TGTGCCAGTAGTTACGGGACAAGTCAGGAAAAACTGTTTTTT | TRBJ1-4 | . | TRBV19 | .
CASSTRQGGYTF | TGTGCCAGCAGCACTAGACAGGGGGGCTACACCTTC | TRBJ1-2 | TRBD1 | TRBV9 | .
CASSLDRTGDSPLHF | TGCGCCAGCAGCTTGGATAGGACAGGGGATTCACCCCTCCACTTT | TRBJ1-6 | TRBD1 | TRBV5-1 | once